The sequence of this T cell receptor (beta chain) was determined in a study of blood T cell repertoires in COVID-19. In the study overall: PBMCs, B-cell-depleted T cells, or T cells were the source of the cDNA or gDNA that made up the material.

Per the study methods: From reference gene primer amplification, estimates of nucleated cell counts were derived. This table comes from immunoSEQ multiplex PCR, and its TCRdb copy is limited to in-frame clones, with some not included. V and J calls and clone size are as listed in that table; D and trimming were resolved from the DNA. The sample has 200,000 to 250,000 clones; 80% to 95% are singletons. The germline V and J ends were trimmed by 2 bases and 3 bases, with 10 bases remaining between them. CDR3 length equals 14 residues. Germline values: CDR1 MNHEY, CDR2 SVGAGI. The gene calls are TRBV6-5 and TRBJ1-1, with no clear D. The source material was peripheral blood. This clonotype was sampled from a young man with COVID-19, enrolled during active disease. The CDR3 sequence: CASSYAFRDTEAFF. The DNA of the CDR3 is TGTGCCAGCAGTTACGCGTTTCGGGACACTGAAGCTTTCTTT.